Listed below are T cell receptor beta chains from one sample, sequenced in a study of T cell responses to AZD1222 COVID-19 vaccine. Here immunoSEQ multiplex PCR was the method, and the copy in TCRdb shows in-frame clones only, minus some. The sample contains some 120,000 clones, 70% to 90% of which appear only once. Specimen: peripheral blood, collected on day 0 of MenACWY control vaccination. These receptors were obtained from an adult in good health. The CDR3 runs from the conserved cysteine through the conserved F or W. The order of the fields is clone size, J gene, D gene, V gene, CDR3 protein, CDR3 DNA. D genes are given only for firm matches. Not every row has a clone size; where given, it reads once, few, many or a size class.

clone_size: -
j_call: TRBJ2-7
d_call: -
v_call: TRBV18
cdr3_aa: CASSPLSYEQYF
cdr3_nt: TGTGCCAGCTCACCACTTTCCTACGAGCAGTACTTC

clone_size: -
j_call: TRBJ1-5
d_call: -
v_call: TRBV10-3
cdr3_aa: CAIRPRVDQPQHF
cdr3_nt: TGTGCCATCAGACCCCGGGTTGATCAGCCCCAGCATTTT

clone_size: -
j_call: TRBJ2-5
d_call: -
v_call: TRBV2
cdr3_aa: CASESRDTQETQYF
cdr3_nt: TGTGCCAGCGAATCCCGGGACACCCAAGAGACCCAGTACTTC

clone_size: -
j_call: TRBJ2-6
d_call: TRBD1
v_call: TRBV10-1
cdr3_aa: CASSQDRDSGANVLTF
cdr3_nt: TGCGCCAGCAGTCAGGACAGGGACTCTGGGGCCAACGTCCTGACTTTC

clone_size: -
j_call: TRBJ1-1
d_call: -
v_call: TRBV10-3
cdr3_aa: CAISDGANTEAFF
cdr3_nt: TGTGCCATCAGTGATGGGGCGAACACTGAAGCTTTCTTT

clone_size: -
j_call: TRBJ1-2
d_call: -
v_call: TRBV4-1
cdr3_aa: CASSTMDYGYTF
cdr3_nt: TGCGCCAGCAGTACAATGGACTATGGCTACACCTTC

clone_size: -
j_call: TRBJ2-7
d_call: -
v_call: TRBV18
cdr3_aa: CASSPSQGSEQYF
cdr3_nt: TGTGCCAGCTCACCCTCACAGGGTTCCGAGCAGTACTTC

clone_size: -
j_call: TRBJ1-3
d_call: -
v_call: TRBV19
cdr3_aa: CASNLNRGTIYF
cdr3_nt: TGTGCCAGTAACCTAAACCGGGGAACCATATATTTT

clone_size: -
j_call: TRBJ1-5
d_call: TRBD1
v_call: TRBV2
cdr3_aa: CASNLDRLDQPQHF
cdr3_nt: TGTGCCAGCAATTTGGACAGGCTGGATCAGCCCCAGCATTTT

clone_size: -
j_call: TRBJ2-7
d_call: TRBD1
v_call: TRBV28
cdr3_aa: CASRPWTGGRYEQYF
cdr3_nt: TGTGCCAGCAGACCCTGGACAGGGGGGCGGTACGAGCAGTACTTC

clone_size: -
j_call: TRBJ2-7
d_call: TRBD1
v_call: TRBV11-2
cdr3_aa: CASSFRTGTASYEQYF
cdr3_nt: TGTGCCAGCAGCTTCAGAACCGGGACAGCCTCCTACGAGCAGTACTTC

clone_size: -
j_call: TRBJ2-3
d_call: TRBD2
v_call: TRBV9
cdr3_aa: CASSVGPTAGLTDTQYF
cdr3_nt: TGTGCCAGCAGCGTAGGACCCACAGCGGGGTTAACAGATACGCAGTATTTT

clone_size: -
j_call: TRBJ2-1
d_call: -
v_call: TRBV19
cdr3_aa: CASSIGTSSEQFF
cdr3_nt: TGTGCCAGTAGTATCGGGACAAGTAGTGAGCAGTTCTTC

clone_size: -
j_call: TRBJ2-7
d_call: TRBD1
v_call: TRBV14
cdr3_aa: CASSQFILGTGSREQYF
cdr3_nt: TGTGCCAGCAGCCAATTTATTTTGGGGACAGGGTCTCGTGAGCAGTACTTC

clone_size: -
j_call: TRBJ1-1
d_call: TRBD1
v_call: TRBV28
cdr3_aa: CASRSTGEKEAFF
cdr3_nt: TGTGCCAGCAGGAGCACAGGGGAAAAAGAAGCTTTCTTT

clone_size: few
j_call: TRBJ1-3
d_call: -
v_call: TRBV19
cdr3_aa: CASSIGSGAGNTIYF
cdr3_nt: TGTGCCAGTAGTATTGGATCCGGGGCTGGAAACACCATATATTTT

clone_size: -
j_call: TRBJ2-3
d_call: -
v_call: TRBV5-4
cdr3_aa: CAGRQISVPDTQYF
cdr3_nt: TGTGCCGGTAGACAGATCTCCGTCCCAGATACGCAGTATTTT

clone_size: -
j_call: TRBJ2-2
d_call: TRBD2
v_call: TRBV7-2
cdr3_aa: CASSGGGARTGELFF
cdr3_nt: TGTGCCAGCAGCGGCGGGGGGGCCCGCACCGGGGAGCTGTTTTTT

clone_size: -
j_call: TRBJ2-3
d_call: -
v_call: TRBV18
cdr3_aa: CASSPLDRTDTQYF
cdr3_nt: TGTGCCAGCTCACCCCTGGACAGAACAGATACGCAGTATTTT

clone_size: -
j_call: TRBJ1-1
d_call: -
v_call: TRBV11-2
cdr3_aa: CASSPFAGNTEAFF
cdr3_nt: TGTGCCAGCAGCCCATTCGCCGGGAACACTGAAGCTTTCTTT

clone_size: -
j_call: TRBJ1-5
d_call: -
v_call: TRBV3-1/TRBV3-2
cdr3_aa: CASSQVNQPQHF
cdr3_nt: TGTGCCAGCAGCCAAGTGAATCAGCCCCAGCATTTT

clone_size: -
j_call: TRBJ1-5
d_call: -
v_call: TRBV2
cdr3_aa: CASRQRGGRNYSNQPQHF
cdr3_nt: TGTGCCAGCAGGCAAAGGGGGGGTCGGAACTATAGCAATCAGCCCCAGCATTTT

clone_size: -
j_call: TRBJ1-5
d_call: -
v_call: TRBV7-2
cdr3_aa: CASSLGGGGQGQPQHF
cdr3_nt: TGTGCCAGCAGCTTAGGTGGAGGGGGGCAGGGTCAGCCCCAGCATTTT

clone_size: -
j_call: TRBJ1-1
d_call: TRBD1
v_call: TRBV7-2
cdr3_aa: CASSFRQGGTEAFF
cdr3_nt: TGTGCCAGCAGCTTCCGACAGGGGGGCACTGAAGCTTTCTTT

clone_size: -
j_call: TRBJ1-1
d_call: -
v_call: TRBV7-2
cdr3_aa: CASSPLTDWGAFF
cdr3_nt: TGTGCCAGCAGTCCCCTCACCGACTGGGGAGCTTTCTTT

clone_size: -
j_call: TRBJ2-7
d_call: TRBD2
v_call: TRBV7-2
cdr3_aa: CACSFGLAPTYEQYF
cdr3_nt: TGTGCCTGCAGTTTCGGACTAGCGCCCACCTACGAGCAGTACTTC

clone_size: once
j_call: TRBJ2-7
d_call: -
v_call: TRBV10-1
cdr3_aa: CASSFTYEQYF
cdr3_nt: TGCGCCAGCAGCTTCACCTACGAGCAGTACTTC

clone_size: -
j_call: TRBJ2-4
d_call: -
v_call: TRBV28
cdr3_aa: CASSPDRTSALAKNIQYF
cdr3_nt: TGTGCCAGCAGTCCCGACCGTACATCCGCACTAGCCAAAAACATTCAGTACTTC

clone_size: -
j_call: TRBJ1-2
d_call: TRBD1
v_call: TRBV2
cdr3_aa: CASSEYQGVNYGYTF
cdr3_nt: TGTGCCAGCAGTGAATACCAGGGGGTGAACTATGGCTACACCTTC

clone_size: few
j_call: TRBJ2-3
d_call: -
v_call: TRBV7-3
cdr3_aa: CASSFSKGDTQYF
cdr3_nt: TGTGCCAGCAGCTTTAGCAAGGGGGATACGCAGTATTTT

clone_size: -
j_call: TRBJ1-4
d_call: -
v_call: TRBV7-4
cdr3_aa: CASSLLLGTKLFF
cdr3_nt: TGTGCCAGCAGCTTACTTCTAGGTACCAAACTGTTTTTT

clone_size: -
j_call: TRBJ2-7
d_call: -
v_call: TRBV5-6
cdr3_aa: CASSLFQGYEQYF
cdr3_nt: TGTGCCAGCAGCTTATTCCAGGGCTACGAGCAGTACTTC

clone_size: -
j_call: TRBJ1-3
d_call: -
v_call: TRBV12-1
cdr3_aa: CASSRPGQSGNTIYF
cdr3_nt: TGTGCCAGCAGCCGCCCGGGACAGAGTGGAAACACCATATATTTT

clone_size: -
j_call: TRBJ2-7
d_call: TRBD2
v_call: TRBV7-8
cdr3_aa: CASSNRLLSGTSVYF
cdr3_nt: TGTGCCAGCAGCAACCGGTTACTGTCCGGGACTAGTGTCTACTTC

clone_size: -
j_call: TRBJ1-2
d_call: TRBD1
v_call: TRBV27
cdr3_aa: CASSWRGRGYTF
cdr3_nt: TGTGCCAGCAGTTGGAGGGGGCGAGGCTACACCTTC

clone_size: -
j_call: TRBJ2-1
d_call: -
v_call: TRBV7-3
cdr3_aa: CASSPLGGDEQFF
cdr3_nt: TGTGCCAGCAGCCCCCTGGGAGGTGATGAGCAGTTCTTC

clone_size: -
j_call: TRBJ2-7
d_call: TRBD1
v_call: TRBV28
cdr3_aa: CASSLPTGNPYEQYF
cdr3_nt: TGTGCCAGCAGTTTACCGACAGGGAACCCCTACGAGCAGTACTTC

clone_size: -
j_call: TRBJ1-2
d_call: -
v_call: TRBV20-1
cdr3_aa: CSAEERSGYTF
cdr3_nt: TGCAGTGCCGAGGAACGGAGTGGCTACACCTTC

clone_size: -
j_call: TRBJ1-2
d_call: -
v_call: TRBV6-5
cdr3_aa: CAEGGYNYGYTF
cdr3_nt: TGTGCAGAAGGAGGATATAACTATGGCTACACCTTC

clone_size: -
j_call: TRBJ1-2
d_call: -
v_call: TRBV7-6
cdr3_aa: CASSFGHQGYTF
cdr3_nt: TGTGCCAGCAGCTTTGGACATCAAGGCTACACCTTC

clone_size: -
j_call: TRBJ2-2
d_call: TRBD1
v_call: TRBV24-1
cdr3_aa: CATSDSGGANTGELFF
cdr3_nt: TGTGCCACCAGTGATTCAGGGGGCGCGAACACCGGGGAGCTGTTTTTT